These 5 T cell receptor beta chains were sequenced from one sample in a study of blood T cell repertoires in COVID-19. This table comes from immunoSEQ multiplex PCR, and its TCRdb copy is limited to in-frame clones, with some not included. The data show roughly 700,000 clones, 80% to 90% seen once. Material for sequencing was peripheral blood. All receptors come from a woman aged 18-29 years with acute or convalescent COVID-19.

V is TRBV18 and J is TRBJ2-7, with a weak D call TRBD2 (6 bases). The V and J ends lost 8 bases and 6 bases respectively, with 26 bases between them. The CDR3 totals 16 residues. Germline loops: CDR1 KGHSH, CDR2 LQKENI. The CDR3 spells CASRIPSPGEKGEQYF. For the CDR3, the DNA is TGTGCCAGCCGCATTCCCTCCCCGGGAGAGAAGGGCGAGCAGTACTTC.

V is TRBV5-6 and J is TRBJ2-7, with D possibly matching TRBD2 (5 bases). Trimming removed 2 bases from V and 5 bases from J, with 11 bases in between. Germline loops: CDR1 SGHDT, CDR2 YYEEEE. CDR3 length equals 13 residues. The CDR3 spells CASSLMDFDEQYF. The CDR3 nucleotides are TGTGCCAGCAGCTTAATGGACTTTGACGAGCAGTACTTC.

CDR3 nucleotides: TGTGCCAGTAGTATAGTCGCAGGGGGCGATGGCTACACCTTC. Its protein is CASSIVAGGDGYTF. V and J are TRBV19 and TRBJ1-2; 8 nucleotides line up with TRBD1. CDR1 is LNHDA, CDR2 SQIVND, per germline (reference sequence). The CDR3 totals 14 residues. Trimming removed 1 base from V and 6 bases from J; junction bases left unmatched: 4.

V usage is TRBV11-2 and J usage is TRBJ1-3; TRBD1 matches 7 bases. The CDR3 totals 16 residues. After removal of 0 bases from V and 2 bases from J, the junction contained 4 bases not matched to a gene. Germline CDR1 reads SGHAT; CDR2 reads FQNNGV. The CDR3 region is CASSLDPTGTGNTIYF. The CDR3 DNA is TGTGCCAGCAGCTTAGACCCGACAGGGACTGGAAACACCATATATTTT.

The rearrangement links TRBV4-2 to TRBJ1-4; possibly TRBD1 for D (5 bases). The CDR3 consists of 16 residues. With 0 bases removed from V and 8 bases from J, the gap between germline ends came to 16 bases. Germline V gene lookup returns CDR1 LGHNA and CDR2 YNFKEQ. This CDR3 is CASSQDTGERGEKLFF. CDR3 nucleotide sequence: TGTGCCAGCAGCCAAGATACGGGGGAGAGGGGCGAAAAACTGTTTTTT.